Listed below are T cell receptor beta chains from one sample, sequenced in a study of blood T cells in healthy people across ages. TCRdb redid the calling of the 5' RACE reads with MiXCR, one entry per CDR3 protein. The sample consists of hundreds of thousands of distinct CDR3 sequences, about 50% of them appearing once. The sequenced sample was blood. The receptors come from a woman of 80 years or more in good health. The CDR3 runs from the conserved cysteine through the conserved F or W. A D gene is named only where the DNA matches it firmly. A clone size is listed for some rows: how often the clone was seen (once, few, many), or a class if it is expanded.

CDR3 DNA: TGTGCCAGCAGTTTATTCGGGCTCCCAGCACAGTACTTC; CDR3 protein: CASSLFGLPAQYF; V gene: TRBV28; J gene: TRBJ2-7; clone size: .; CDR3 length: 13; D gene: .
CDR3 DNA: TGTGCCAGCAGTTACCGCTTTCCGGTTTCCGAGCAGTACTTC; CDR3 protein: CASSYRFPVSEQYF; V gene: TRBV6-2/TRBV6-3; J gene: TRBJ2-7; clone size: .; CDR3 length: 14; D gene: .
CDR3 DNA: TGTGCCACCAGTGATTTCGGGGGGAAGGCGGTGCGAAACACCGGGGAGCTGTTTTTT; CDR3 protein: CATSDFGGKAVRNTGELFF; V gene: TRBV24-1; J gene: TRBJ2-2; clone size: few; CDR3 length: 19; D gene: TRBD2
CDR3 DNA: TGTGCCAGCAGCTTAACCTCTCTAGTGGATAGCGCAGATACGCAGTATTTT; CDR3 protein: CASSLTSLVDSADTQYF; V gene: TRBV13; J gene: TRBJ2-3; clone size: once; CDR3 length: 17; D gene: .
CDR3 DNA: TGCAGTGCTAGATCGGCGTCCGTCCCTGCTTTCTTT; CDR3 protein: CSARSASVPAFF; V gene: TRBV20-1; J gene: TRBJ1-1; clone size: few; CDR3 length: 12; D gene: .
CDR3 DNA: TGCAGTGCTGGACTAGCGGTTTCCTACAATGAGCAGTTCTTC; CDR3 protein: CSAGLAVSYNEQFF; V gene: TRBV20-1; J gene: TRBJ2-1; clone size: many; CDR3 length: 14; D gene: TRBD2
CDR3 DNA: TGTGCCAGCAGCCAAGATTTGGGGCCACAGGAGACCCAGTTCTTC; CDR3 protein: CASSQDLGPQETQFF; V gene: TRBV3-1; J gene: TRBJ2-1; clone size: .; CDR3 length: 15; D gene: .
CDR3 DNA: TGCAGTGCTAGAGACCACGTGAGCTCCTATAATTCACCCCTCCACTTT; CDR3 protein: CSARDHVSSYNSPLHF; V gene: TRBV20-1; J gene: TRBJ1-6; clone size: .; CDR3 length: 16; D gene: .
CDR3 DNA: TGTGCCAGCAATCCTAGCAGGAGAAGGGGTGGGCAGTTCTTC; CDR3 protein: CASNPSRRRGGQFF; V gene: TRBV6-5; J gene: TRBJ2-1; clone size: .; CDR3 length: 14; D gene: .
CDR3 DNA: TGTGCCAGCTCCCTCAGCGAGCAGTACTTC; CDR3 protein: CASSLSEQYF; V gene: TRBV2; J gene: TRBJ2-7; clone size: many; CDR3 length: 10; D gene: .
CDR3 DNA: TGCAGCACCAGGGGCGGGAGTAGGGGCACAGATACGCAGTATTTT; CDR3 protein: CSTRGGSRGTDTQYF; V gene: TRBV29-1; J gene: TRBJ2-3; clone size: many; CDR3 length: 15; D gene: .
CDR3 DNA: TGTGCCAGATTACACCTCCCGGGGGTACGGACTGAAGCTTTCTTT; CDR3 protein: CARLHLPGVRTEAFF; V gene: TRBV28; J gene: TRBJ1-1; clone size: .; CDR3 length: 15; D gene: .
CDR3 DNA: TGCGCCAGCAGTTCGGGACAGGGGTTACCCGGGGAGCTGTTTTTT; CDR3 protein: CASSSGQGLPGELFF; V gene: TRBV5-1; J gene: TRBJ2-2; clone size: .; CDR3 length: 15; D gene: TRBD1
CDR3 DNA: TGTGCCAGCAGGTCACTAGCGGGGGGGCCGGGTAATGAGCAGTTCTTC; CDR3 protein: CASRSLAGGPGNEQFF; V gene: TRBV6-2/TRBV6-3; J gene: TRBJ2-1; clone size: .; CDR3 length: 16; D gene: TRBD2
CDR3 DNA: TGCAGCGTTGAAGGGGTCCGAGAGACCCAGTACTTC; CDR3 protein: CSVEGVRETQYF; V gene: TRBV29-1; J gene: TRBJ2-5; clone size: .; CDR3 length: 12; D gene: .
CDR3 DNA: TGCAGTGCTAGAGCGGGGGCACTTTCGGGAAACATTCAGTACTTC; CDR3 protein: CSARAGALSGNIQYF; V gene: TRBV20-1; J gene: TRBJ2-4; clone size: few; CDR3 length: 15; D gene: .
CDR3 DNA: TGTGCCAGCATCCCCGGCGGGTCCGGGGAGCTGTTTTTT; CDR3 protein: CASIPGGSGELFF; V gene: TRBV28; J gene: TRBJ2-2; clone size: .; CDR3 length: 13; D gene: .
CDR3 DNA: TGTGCCACCAGCAGAGACACGCACAATGAGCAGTTCTTC; CDR3 protein: CATSRDTHNEQFF; V gene: TRBV15; J gene: TRBJ2-1; clone size: .; CDR3 length: 13; D gene: .
CDR3 DNA: TGTGCCAGCAGCTCAACCCCGGGACTAGCGGACACGAAGCAGTACTTC; CDR3 protein: CASSSTPGLADTKQYF; V gene: TRBV13; J gene: TRBJ2-7; clone size: .; CDR3 length: 16; D gene: TRBD2
CDR3 DNA: TGTGCCACCAGTGATCGCACAGGGAAGCAGGGTTACAATGAGCAGTTCTTC; CDR3 protein: CATSDRTGKQGYNEQFF; V gene: TRBV24-1; J gene: TRBJ2-1; clone size: .; CDR3 length: 17; D gene: .
CDR3 DNA: TGTGCCAGCAGCCTCACCTCAGGGGGAGCCTACGAGCAGTACTTC; CDR3 protein: CASSLTSGGAYEQYF; V gene: TRBV3-1; J gene: TRBJ2-7; clone size: .; CDR3 length: 15; D gene: TRBD1
CDR3 DNA: TGTGCCAGCAGCCAAGAAGGGGGGCTGATGAACACTGAAGCTTTCTTT; CDR3 protein: CASSQEGGLMNTEAFF; V gene: TRBV4-2; J gene: TRBJ1-1; clone size: .; CDR3 length: 16; D gene: .
CDR3 DNA: TGTGCCACCAGTGGGGGGGTGCAGGGGGCGTTGGATGAGCAGTTCTTC; CDR3 protein: CATSGGVQGALDEQFF; V gene: TRBV24-1; J gene: TRBJ2-1; clone size: .; CDR3 length: 16; D gene: TRBD1
CDR3 DNA: TGTGCCAGCATGATATACGAGACCCAGTACTTC; CDR3 protein: CASMIYETQYF; V gene: TRBV2; J gene: TRBJ2-5; clone size: .; CDR3 length: 11; D gene: .
CDR3 DNA: TGCGCCAGCAGCTTCCGAGGGGAGAGCAATCAGCCCCAGCATTTT; CDR3 protein: CASSFRGESNQPQHF; V gene: TRBV5-1; J gene: TRBJ1-5; clone size: once; CDR3 length: 15; D gene: .
CDR3 DNA: TGTGCCAGCAGCTTAAGGGGGGGAAACCTCCCTTATGGCTACACCTTC; CDR3 protein: CASSLRGGNLPYGYTF; V gene: TRBV7-9; J gene: TRBJ1-2; clone size: few; CDR3 length: 16; D gene: .
CDR3 DNA: TGTGCCAGCAGCGTACCCAGGGGTACAGATACGCAGTATTTT; CDR3 protein: CASSVPRGTDTQYF; V gene: TRBV7-2; J gene: TRBJ2-3; clone size: .; CDR3 length: 14; D gene: .
CDR3 DNA: TGTGCCAGCTCACCACCTTCCGGATCCTATGGCTACACCTTC; CDR3 protein: CASSPPSGSYGYTF; V gene: TRBV18; J gene: TRBJ1-2; clone size: many; CDR3 length: 14; D gene: .
CDR3 DNA: TGCAGCGTTGAACTAGCGGGGTCTCCAGATACGCAGTATTTT; CDR3 protein: CSVELAGSPDTQYF; V gene: TRBV29-1; J gene: TRBJ2-3; clone size: .; CDR3 length: 14; D gene: TRBD2
CDR3 DNA: TGCGCCAGCAGCTTGGGAGGGGGCCAAACCTACGAGCAGTACTTC; CDR3 protein: CASSLGGGQTYEQYF; V gene: TRBV5-1; J gene: TRBJ2-7; clone size: few; CDR3 length: 15; D gene: TRBD1
CDR3 DNA: TGTGCCAGCAGTGAAGGAAACTACAATGAGCAGTACTTC; CDR3 protein: CASSEGNYNEQYF; V gene: TRBV2; J gene: TRBJ2-5; clone size: .; CDR3 length: 13; D gene: .
CDR3 DNA: TGTGCCAGCAGTTACGAAGGGACTTCTGGCTACACCTTC; CDR3 protein: CASSYEGTSGYTF; V gene: TRBV6-2/TRBV6-3; J gene: TRBJ1-2; clone size: .; CDR3 length: 13; D gene: .
CDR3 DNA: TGTGCCAGCCCTCTAGACGGGTCCGTTACGCAGTATTTT; CDR3 protein: CASPLDGSVTQYF; V gene: TRBV12-3/TRBV12-4; J gene: TRBJ2-3; clone size: once; CDR3 length: 13; D gene: .
CDR3 DNA: TGTGCCAGCAGCGGGAGCGGTGCAGGGACAGGTACGCAGTATTTT; CDR3 protein: CASSGSGAGTGTQYF; V gene: TRBV9; J gene: TRBJ2-3; clone size: .; CDR3 length: 15; D gene: TRBD1
CDR3 DNA: TGTGCCAGCAGTGAACCCTACGAGCAGTACTTC; CDR3 protein: CASSEPYEQYF; V gene: TRBV2; J gene: TRBJ2-7; clone size: many; CDR3 length: 11; D gene: .
CDR3 DNA: TGCAGCGTCTGGGGACTAGCGGACCAAGAGACCCAGTACTTC; CDR3 protein: CSVWGLADQETQYF; V gene: TRBV29-1; J gene: TRBJ2-5; clone size: .; CDR3 length: 14; D gene: TRBD2
CDR3 DNA: TGCAGTGCTAGTCGGGTCCTCGCGACCGCTAGCACAGGTACGCAGTATTTT; CDR3 protein: CSASRVLATASTGTQYF; V gene: TRBV20-1; J gene: TRBJ2-3; clone size: once; CDR3 length: 17; D gene: .
CDR3 DNA: TGCAGTGCTAGGCCTAGCGGGTGGGCAGATACGCAGTATTTT; CDR3 protein: CSARPSGWADTQYF; V gene: TRBV20-1; J gene: TRBJ2-3; clone size: many; CDR3 length: 14; D gene: TRBD2
CDR3 DNA: TGTGTCAGCACGGCTAGGTCAGGGGAAAATGAGCAGTTCTTC; CDR3 protein: CVSTARSGENEQFF; V gene: TRBV7-9; J gene: TRBJ2-1; clone size: .; CDR3 length: 14; D gene: .
CDR3 DNA: TGTGCCAGCGTACCTTCCCCAGGCACCGATGAAAAACTGTTTTTT; CDR3 protein: CASVPSPGTDEKLFF; V gene: TRBV28; J gene: TRBJ1-4; clone size: .; CDR3 length: 15; D gene: .
CDR3 DNA: TGTGCCAGCAGCTTAGCCGTCTCCAAGCAGTTCTTC; CDR3 protein: CASSLAVSKQFF; V gene: TRBV11-2; J gene: TRBJ2-1; clone size: many; CDR3 length: 12; D gene: .
CDR3 DNA: TGCAGTGCCAACATCCAGCAGGGGATGTGGGAGCAGTACTTC; CDR3 protein: CSANIQQGMWEQYF; V gene: TRBV20-1; J gene: TRBJ2-7; clone size: many; CDR3 length: 14; D gene: .
CDR3 DNA: TGTGCCAGCACGTTGACCGGGACAGGGTTATACGAGCAGTACTTC; CDR3 protein: CASTLTGTGLYEQYF; V gene: TRBV7-2; J gene: TRBJ2-7; clone size: .; CDR3 length: 15; D gene: TRBD1
CDR3 DNA: TGTGCCAGCAGCCAAGATACTACCACAGATACGCAGTATTTT; CDR3 protein: CASSQDTTTDTQYF; V gene: TRBV3-1; J gene: TRBJ2-3; clone size: .; CDR3 length: 14; D gene: .
CDR3 DNA: TGTGCCTGGAGTGTACTGAGGATGGAGACCCAGTACTTC; CDR3 protein: CAWSVLRMETQYF; V gene: TRBV30; J gene: TRBJ2-5; clone size: few; CDR3 length: 13; D gene: .
CDR3 DNA: TGTGCCAGCAGCCAAGATGGCGCTAGCGGGTTGAATGAGCAGTTCTTC; CDR3 protein: CASSQDGASGLNEQFF; V gene: TRBV4-2; J gene: TRBJ2-1; clone size: few; CDR3 length: 16; D gene: TRBD2
CDR3 DNA: TGTGCCAGCAGCCTTGGACAGGGTTGGTACAATGAGCAGTTCTTC; CDR3 protein: CASSLGQGWYNEQFF; V gene: TRBV3-1; J gene: TRBJ2-1; clone size: few; CDR3 length: 15; D gene: TRBD1
CDR3 DNA: TGTGCCAGCAGCTTCGGTCAGAGCACAGATACGCAGTATTTT; CDR3 protein: CASSFGQSTDTQYF; V gene: TRBV5-5; J gene: TRBJ2-3; clone size: many; CDR3 length: 14; D gene: .
CDR3 DNA: TGTGCCAGCAGTTCGACTGATACCTCTACGAGGCAGTACTTC; CDR3 protein: CASSSTDTSTRQYF; V gene: TRBV9; J gene: TRBJ2-5; clone size: .; CDR3 length: 14; D gene: .
CDR3 DNA: TGCAGCGTTGAAGACAGATCCAACTATGGCTACACCTTC; CDR3 protein: CSVEDRSNYGYTF; V gene: TRBV29-1; J gene: TRBJ1-2; clone size: .; CDR3 length: 13; D gene: .
CDR3 DNA: TGTGCCAGCAGCTTAAATAGTCAATTAGGGTCACCCCTCCACTTT; CDR3 protein: CASSLNSQLGSPLHF; V gene: TRBV7-2; J gene: TRBJ1-6; clone size: .; CDR3 length: 15; D gene: .
CDR3 DNA: TGTGCCAGCAGCCGAGGACAGGGCCCCTACAATGAGCAGTTCTTC; CDR3 protein: CASSRGQGPYNEQFF; V gene: TRBV7-3; J gene: TRBJ2-1; clone size: .; CDR3 length: 15; D gene: TRBD1
CDR3 DNA: TGTGCCAGCAGCTTCGTCGGGACAGGAATAAACATTCAGTACTTC; CDR3 protein: CASSFVGTGINIQYF; V gene: TRBV7-9; J gene: TRBJ2-4; clone size: many; CDR3 length: 15; D gene: TRBD1
CDR3 DNA: TGTGCCAGCAGCCAGGTAGCGGGAGGGTCCGGGGAGCTGTTTTTT; CDR3 protein: CASSQVAGGSGELFF; V gene: TRBV4-2; J gene: TRBJ2-2; clone size: few; CDR3 length: 15; D gene: TRBD2
CDR3 DNA: TGCAGCGTTGACAAGGGAGGGGTTAACTATGGCTACACCTTC; CDR3 protein: CSVDKGGVNYGYTF; V gene: TRBV29-1; J gene: TRBJ1-2; clone size: .; CDR3 length: 14; D gene: .